This T cell receptor (beta chain) is from a study of shared clonotypes between healthy human individuals. Looking at the study overall: Three plates were used per donor for CD4 naive, three for CD4 memory, two for CD8 naive and one for CD8 memory.

Whole-study results and caveats: The small donor group covered limited genetic and exposure diversity.

Original analysis: ImmunoSEQ supplied junction-only sequences lacking quality scores, so filtering was different. Produced via immunoSEQ multiplex PCR; TCRdb's table is partial and in-frame only. V, J and clone size were drawn from that table, and D and trimming were deduced from the DNA. The table records roughly 2.2 million clones, around 90% of them present only once. A remark on this clone: The target antigen is unknown.

This receptor was identified in a man younger than 30 in good health. Some clones in this sample may be carry-over from other donors' samples. Sequencing used naive CD4+ T cells from PBMCs. As for subset: CD45RA+ positively selected.

This chain's CDR3 is CASSRRQDYGYTF. CDR3 nucleotide sequence: TGTGCCAGCAGCCGGAGACAGGACTATGGCTACACCTTC. The rearrangement links TRBV28 to TRBJ1-2; the D gene is possibly TRBD1 (6 bases). CDR1 is MDHEN, CDR2 SYDVKM, per germline. Trimming pared 6 bases from V and 3 bases from J, leaving 11 bases between. This CDR3 spans 13 amino acids.